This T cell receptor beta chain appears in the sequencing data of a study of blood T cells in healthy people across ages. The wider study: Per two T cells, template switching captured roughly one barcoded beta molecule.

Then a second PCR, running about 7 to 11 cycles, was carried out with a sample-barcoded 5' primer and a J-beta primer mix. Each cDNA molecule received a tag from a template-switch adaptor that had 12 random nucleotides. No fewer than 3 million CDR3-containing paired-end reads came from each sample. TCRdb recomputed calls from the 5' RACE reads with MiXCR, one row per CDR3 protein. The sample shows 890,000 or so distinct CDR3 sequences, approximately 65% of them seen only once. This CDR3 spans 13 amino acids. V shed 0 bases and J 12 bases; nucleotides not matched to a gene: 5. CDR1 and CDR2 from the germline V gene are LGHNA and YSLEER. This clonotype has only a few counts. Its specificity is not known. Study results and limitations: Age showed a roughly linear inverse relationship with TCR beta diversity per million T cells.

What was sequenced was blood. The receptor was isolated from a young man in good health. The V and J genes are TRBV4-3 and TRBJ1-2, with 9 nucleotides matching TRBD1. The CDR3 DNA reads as TGCGCCAGCAGCCAAGATATGGACAGGGGAAACACCTTC. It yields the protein CASSQDMDRGNTF.